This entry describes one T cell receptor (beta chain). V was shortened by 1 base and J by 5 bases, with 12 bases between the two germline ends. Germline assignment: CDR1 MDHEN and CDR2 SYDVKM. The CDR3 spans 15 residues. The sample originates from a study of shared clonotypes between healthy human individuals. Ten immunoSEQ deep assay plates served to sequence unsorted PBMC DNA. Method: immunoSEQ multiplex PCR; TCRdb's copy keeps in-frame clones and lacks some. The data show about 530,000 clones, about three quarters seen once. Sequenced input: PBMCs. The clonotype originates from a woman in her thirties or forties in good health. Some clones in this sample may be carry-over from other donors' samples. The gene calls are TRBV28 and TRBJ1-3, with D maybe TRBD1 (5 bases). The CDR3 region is CASSLLGPARNTIYF. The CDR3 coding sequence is TGTGCCAGCAGTTTATTGGGGCCAGCAAGAAACACCATATATTTT.